Detailed here is one TCR beta chain. This sample was included in a study of blood T cell repertoires in COVID-19. The CDR3 contains 18 residues. After removal of 7 bases from V and 0 bases from J, the junction contained 11 bases not matched to a gene. In germline, CDR1 is LNHDA, CDR2 SQIVND (reference sequence). This table comes from immunoSEQ multiplex PCR, and its TCRdb copy is limited to in-frame clones, with some not included. The data contain approximately 490,000 clones, roughly nine tenths of them singletons. The V gene is TRBV19, the J gene TRBJ2-3; 12 positions agree with TRBD2. The sequenced sample consisted of PBMCs or T cells enriched from blood (not recorded which). The receptor comes from a woman aged 55-69 years who had recovered from COVID-19. CDR3 nucleotides: TGTGCCAGTACCCCAGGGCTAGCGGGGGGGTTTAGCACAGATACGCAGTATTTT. Amino acid sequence: CASTPGLAGGFSTDTQYF.